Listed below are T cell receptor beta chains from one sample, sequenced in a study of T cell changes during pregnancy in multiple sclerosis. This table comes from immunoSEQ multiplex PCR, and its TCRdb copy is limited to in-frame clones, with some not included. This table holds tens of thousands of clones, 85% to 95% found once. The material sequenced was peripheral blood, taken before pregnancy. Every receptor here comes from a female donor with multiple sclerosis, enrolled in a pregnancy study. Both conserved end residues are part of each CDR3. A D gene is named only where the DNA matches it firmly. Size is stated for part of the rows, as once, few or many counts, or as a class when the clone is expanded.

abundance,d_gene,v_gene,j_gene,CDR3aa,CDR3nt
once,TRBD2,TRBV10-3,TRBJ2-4,CAISEAGVNIQYF,TGTGCCATCAGTGAGGCGGGAGTGAACATTCAGTACTTC
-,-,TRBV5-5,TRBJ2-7,CASSLLGAGGYEQYF,TGTGCCAGCAGCTTGTTAGGGGCAGGGGGGTACGAGCAGTACTTC
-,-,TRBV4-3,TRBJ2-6,CASSQDAVSGANVLTF,TGCGCCAGCAGCCAAGACGCGGTCTCTGGGGCCAACGTCCTGACTTTC
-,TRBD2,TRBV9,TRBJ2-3,CASSVTSARTDTQYF,TGTGCCAGCAGCGTAACTAGCGCTCGCACAGATACGCAGTATTTT
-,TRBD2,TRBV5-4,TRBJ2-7,CASSLAGGPREQYF,TGTGCCAGCAGCTTAGCGGGAGGGCCGAGGGAGCAGTACTTC
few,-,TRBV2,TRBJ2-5,CASSDRGGTEQETQYF,TGTGCCAGCAGTGACCGTGGAGGGACGGAACAAGAGACCCAGTACTTC
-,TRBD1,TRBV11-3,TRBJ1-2,CASSIGTGGDGYTF,TGTGCCAGCAGCATAGGGACAGGGGGGGACGGCTACACCTTC
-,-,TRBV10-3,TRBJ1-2,CAIRTTPYGSGDYGYTF,TGTGCCATCAGGACGACCCCTTACGGGAGTGGAGACTATGGCTACACCTTC
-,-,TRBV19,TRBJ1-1,CASSRQVRDTEAFF,TGTGCCAGTAGCCGACAGGTTAGGGACACTGAAGCTTTCTTT
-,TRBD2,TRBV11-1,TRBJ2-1,CASSSSGSLYNEQFF,TGTGCCAGCAGCTCTAGCGGGAGCCTTTACAATGAGCAGTTCTTC
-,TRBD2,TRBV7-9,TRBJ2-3,CASSVRTSGSRADTQYF,TGTGCCAGCAGCGTACGGACTAGCGGGAGTAGGGCAGATACGCAGTATTTT
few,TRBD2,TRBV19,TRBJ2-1,CASSVAGGRWYEQFF,TGTGCCAGTAGTGTAGCGGGAGGGAGGTGGTATGAGCAGTTCTTC
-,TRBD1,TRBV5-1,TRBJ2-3,CASSLGGTGGEDTQYF,TGCGCCAGCAGCTTGGGAGGGACAGGGGGCGAAGATACGCAGTATTTT
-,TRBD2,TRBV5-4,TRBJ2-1,CASSPGTSGTVDNEQFF,TGTGCCAGCTCCCCCGGGACTAGCGGGACGGTTGACAATGAGCAGTTCTTC
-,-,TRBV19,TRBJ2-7,CASLDSYSYEQYF,TGTGCCAGTTTGGACAGTTATTCCTACGAGCAGTACTTC
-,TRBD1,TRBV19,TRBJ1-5,CASSIRGTGSNQPQHF,TGTGCCAGTAGTATACGGGGGACAGGAAGCAATCAGCCCCAGCATTTT
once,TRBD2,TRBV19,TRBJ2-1,CASSIDHPGLAWRGEQFF,TGTGCCAGTAGTATAGATCATCCGGGACTAGCGTGGCGTGGTGAGCAGTTCTTC
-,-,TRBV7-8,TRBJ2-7,CASSPFTVSYEQYF,TGTGCCAGCAGCCCCTTCACAGTTTCCTACGAGCAGTACTTC
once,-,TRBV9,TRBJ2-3,CASSGASAVIVDTQYF,TGTGCCAGCAGCGGAGCTAGCGCGGTCATTGTGGATACGCAGTATTTT
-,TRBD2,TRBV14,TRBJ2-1,CASSPTLGLGTYNEQFF,TGTGCCAGCAGCCCGACCCTGGGACTAGGAACCTACAATGAGCAGTTCTTC
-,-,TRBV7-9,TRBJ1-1,CASSLLLGGAFF,TGTGCCAGCAGCCTCTTGTTAGGGGGAGCTTTCTTT
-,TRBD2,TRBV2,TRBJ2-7,CASSRVGGRGYEQYF,TGTGCCAGCAGTAGGGTCGGAGGGAGGGGCTACGAGCAGTACTTC
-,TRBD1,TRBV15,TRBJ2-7,CATGRTGMGEQYF,TGTGCCACCGGGAGGACAGGGATGGGCGAGCAGTACTTC
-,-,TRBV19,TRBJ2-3,CASNTGTDTQYF,TGTGCCAGTAATACGGGGACAGATACGCAGTATTTT
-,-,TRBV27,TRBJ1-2,CASSSVGPWGYTF,TGTGCCAGCAGTTCGGTGGGCCCCTGGGGCTACACCTTC
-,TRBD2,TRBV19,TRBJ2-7,CASSMFQREPYEQYF,TGTGCCAGTAGTATGTTCCAGCGGGAACCCTACGAGCAGTACTTC
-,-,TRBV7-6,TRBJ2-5,CASSVTGTRETQYF,TGTGCCAGCAGCGTCACCGGGACACGAGAGACCCAGTACTTC
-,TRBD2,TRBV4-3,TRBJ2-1,CASSRVAGAINEQFF,TGCGCCAGCAGCCGTGTAGCGGGAGCGATAAATGAGCAGTTCTTC
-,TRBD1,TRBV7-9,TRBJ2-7,CASSSPGTGSYEQYF,TGTGCCAGCAGCTCCCCCGGGACAGGGTCCTACGAGCAGTACTTC
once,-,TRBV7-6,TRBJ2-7,CASSLAHQGRAEQYF,TGTGCCAGCAGCTTAGCACACCAGGGAAGGGCCGAGCAGTACTTC
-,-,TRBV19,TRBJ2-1,CASSIERGEQFF,TGTGCCAGTAGTATAGAGCGGGGTGAGCAGTTCTTC
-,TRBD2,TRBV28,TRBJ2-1,CASKSGGAYNEQFF,TGTGCCAGCAAAAGCGGGGGAGCCTACAATGAGCAGTTCTTC
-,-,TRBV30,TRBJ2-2,CARDFTGELFF,TGTGCCCGGGATTTTACCGGGGAGCTGTTTTTT
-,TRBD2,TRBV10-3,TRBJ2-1,CAISVGLAGGYNEQFF,TGTGCCATCAGTGTCGGACTAGCGGGAGGATACAATGAGCAGTTCTTC
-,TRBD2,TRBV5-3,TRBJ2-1,CARSWKGREGRGEQFF,TGTGCCAGAAGCTGGAAGGGGCGGGAGGGCCGAGGTGAGCAGTTCTTC
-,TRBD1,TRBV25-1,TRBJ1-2,CASSESRDSYGYTF,TGTGCCAGCAGTGAATCCCGGGACAGCTATGGCTACACCTTC
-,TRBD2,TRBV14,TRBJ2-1,CASSLNRFLAGGTYNEQFF,TGTGCCAGCAGTCTTAACAGGTTCTTAGCGGGAGGTACCTACAATGAGCAGTTCTTC
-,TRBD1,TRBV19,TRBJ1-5,CASSTRQGRNNQPQHF,TGTGCCAGTAGTACCCGACAGGGTAGGAACAATCAGCCCCAGCATTTT
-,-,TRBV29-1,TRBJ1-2,CSVLDQGLYGYTF,TGCAGCGTTTTAGACCAGGGCTTATACGGCTACACCTTC
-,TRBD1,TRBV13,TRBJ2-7,CASPYRGPVEQYF,TGTGCCAGCCCATACAGGGGGCCAGTCGAGCAGTACTTC
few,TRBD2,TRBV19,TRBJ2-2,CASLQPGGTGELFF,TGTGCCAGCCTACAGCCGGGAGGAACTGGGGAGCTGTTTTTT
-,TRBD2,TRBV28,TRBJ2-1,CASSLLRTSGYNEQFF,TGTGCCAGCAGTTTACTCAGGACTAGCGGCTACAATGAGCAGTTCTTC
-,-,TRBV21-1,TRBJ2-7,CASSAVRNSGGANEQYF,TGTGCCAGCAGCGCGGTACGGAACAGCGGGGGAGCCAACGAGCAGTACTTC
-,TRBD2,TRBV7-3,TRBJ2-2,CASSMPGLAGIGELFF,TGTGCCAGCAGCATGCCGGGACTAGCGGGAATCGGGGAGCTGTTTTTT